This entry concerns a single TCR beta chain. The antigen is unknown. This entry belongs to a study of beta chain features in type 1 diabetes. Expressed TCRB transcripts got sequenced, as all isolated RNA was reverse transcribed. Naive, central memory and regulatory T cell samples averaged roughly 4 million reads. The method was immunoSEQ multiplex PCR; TCRdb's version includes in-frame clones alone and lacks a portion of them. Found here are under 250,000 clones, about 30% of them singletons; the top ten hold roughly 4%. CDR1 is MDHEN and CDR2 is SYDVKM in the germline V gene. The length of the CDR3 is 14 residues. V was trimmed by 3 bases and J by 1 base, leaving 10 bases between them. Broader study findings: A definitive answer on HLA type influencing TCRB rearrangement was not reached here.

The sequence came from a man aged 25 to 45 in good health. This chain connects TRBV28 to TRBJ2-7, with D tentatively TRBD1 or TRBD2 (6 bases each). Sequenced input: central memory CD4+ T cells from blood. CDR3 in DNA: TGTGCCAGCAGTTTGGGGGGCGCGTCCTACGAGCAGTACTTC. Translated, it gives CASSLGGASYEQYF. The whole variable domain, remainder taken from reference TRBV28 and TRBJ2-7, is DVKVTQSSRYLVKRTGEKVFLECVQDMDHENMFWYRQDPGLGLRLIYFSYDVKMKEKGDIPEGYSVSREKKERFSLILESASTNQTSMYLCASSLGGASYEQYFGPGTRLTVT.